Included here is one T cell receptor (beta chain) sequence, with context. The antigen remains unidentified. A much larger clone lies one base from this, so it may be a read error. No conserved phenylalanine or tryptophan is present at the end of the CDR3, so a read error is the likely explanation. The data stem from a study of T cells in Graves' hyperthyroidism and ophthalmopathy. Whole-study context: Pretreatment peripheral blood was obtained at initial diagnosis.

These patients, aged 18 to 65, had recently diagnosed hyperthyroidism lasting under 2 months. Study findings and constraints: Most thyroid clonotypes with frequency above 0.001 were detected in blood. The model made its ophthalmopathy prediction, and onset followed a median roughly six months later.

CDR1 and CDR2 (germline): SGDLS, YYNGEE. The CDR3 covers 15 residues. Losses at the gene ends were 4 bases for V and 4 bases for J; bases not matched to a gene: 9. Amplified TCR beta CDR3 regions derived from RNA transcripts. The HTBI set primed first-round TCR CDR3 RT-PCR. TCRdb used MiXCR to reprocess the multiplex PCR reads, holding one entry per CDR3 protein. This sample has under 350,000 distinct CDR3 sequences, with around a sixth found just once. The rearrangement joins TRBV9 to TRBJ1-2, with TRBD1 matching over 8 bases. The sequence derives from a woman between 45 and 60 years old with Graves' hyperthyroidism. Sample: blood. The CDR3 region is CASSPTTGAVYGYTL. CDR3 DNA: TGTGCCAGCAGCCCAACGACAGGGGCCGTCTATGGCTACACCCTC.